Given below is one T cell receptor (beta chain) in context. The record originates from a study of blood T cell repertoires in COVID-19. Study background: Acute and convalescent COVID-19 samples came from the United States, Italy and Spain. T cells, B-cell-depleted T cells, or PBMCs supplied cDNA or gDNA.

Original analysis: Amplification of reference gene primers was used by the study to estimate nucleated cell counts. Sequencing was performed with immunoSEQ multiplex PCR; in TCRdb, only in-frame clones are kept and a portion is missing. V, J and clone size are those of that table, while D and trimming were read from the DNA. The data contain about 100,000 clones, less than 90% of them singletons. The junction had 7 bases not matched to a gene; V was cut back by 3 bases and J by 11 bases. The germline V gene encodes CDR1 ENHRY and CDR2 SYGVKD. The CDR3 has 14 amino acids. The chain recombines TRBV10-3 with TRBJ1-6, with TRBD1 identical over 7 bases. This receptor was obtained from a man aged 80 or over with acute or convalescent COVID-19. The sample consisted of peripheral blood. CDR3 amino acids: CAISDPDRATPLHF. CDR3 DNA sequence: TGTGCCATCAGTGATCCTGACAGGGCGACACCCCTCCACTTT.